This T cell receptor beta chain came from a study of human T cells and chemical hapten exposure. Whole-study context: Throughout the approximately 24-week study, diphenylcyclopropenone was applied weekly to the patients' scalps. Cases of alopecia areata, totalis or universalis occurred in a predominantly female patient group.

Each cDNA molecule in the library carried unique molecular identifiers. As originally analysed: TCRs per sample had a median of approximately 98,000 and ranged from about 23,224 to 750,000. TCRdb re-called the RACE reads with MiXCR, one entry per CDR3 protein. What appears here as the V and J calls and clone size reflects TCRdb's work, not the paper's. The sample includes 350,000 or so distinct CDR3 sequences, roughly 6.9% of them seen just once. Time point specified: patch test 1, 2 weeks after DPC sensitization. The sample's treatment: therapeutic diphenylcyclopropenone sensitization with weekly scalp DPC. This clonotype has only a few counts. From germline, CDR1 is KGHDR and CDR2 SFDVKD. The V end was cut by 3 bases, the J end by 7 bases, with 15 bases between. This CDR3 comprises 15 residues.

This specimen was whole blood, taken in connection with sensitization to the hapten diphenylcyclopropenone (DPC). The source of this sequence is a woman aged 18 to 35 with alopecia areata. Some clones in this sample may be carry-over from other donors' samples. This chain joins TRBV24-1 and TRBJ1-5; D unresolved. The CDR3 sequence: CATSDPGDFGQPQHF. DNA for the CDR3: TGTGCCACCAGTGATCCTGGGGATTTCGGACAGCCCCAGCATTTT.